One TCR beta chain is described in this entry. As yet, its antigen is unknown. This sample stems from a study of blood T cells in healthy people across ages. Study outcomes and limitations: Estimates of diversity drawn from one million T cells were considered underestimates. A conclusive naive versus antigen-experienced comparison was prevented by the unsorted PBMCs.

The CDR3 loop spans 14 amino acids. V lost 3 bases and J 0 bases, leaving 6 bases between the germline ends. CDR1 MNHEY and CDR2 SMNVEV come from the germline V gene (reference sequence). Alongside a J-beta primer mix, a sample-barcoded 5' primer served in a second PCR lasting about 7 to 11 cycles. One entry per CDR3 protein results from TCRdb running MiXCR on the 5' RACE reads. The sample contains 750,000 to 950,000 distinct CDR3 sequences, 20% to 30% of which appear only once. The sample was also linked to a second study, of T cells of mothers and their children. That paper adds: Thymic selection molds TCR recombination output in a comparable way in related and unrelated pairs.

V is TRBV27 and J is TRBJ2-1; D ambiguous. The clonotype was recovered from a boy younger than 18 in good health. Input material: blood. CDR3 region: CASSFLNSYNEQFF. DNA for the CDR3: TGTGCCAGCAGTTTTCTTAACTCCTACAATGAGCAGTTCTTC.